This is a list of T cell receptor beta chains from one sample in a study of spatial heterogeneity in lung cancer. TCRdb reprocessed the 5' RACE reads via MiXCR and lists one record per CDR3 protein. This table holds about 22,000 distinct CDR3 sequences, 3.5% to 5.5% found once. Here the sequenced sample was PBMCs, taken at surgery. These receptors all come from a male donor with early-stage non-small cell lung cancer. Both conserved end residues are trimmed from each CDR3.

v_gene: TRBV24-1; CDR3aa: ATNQGSHEQY
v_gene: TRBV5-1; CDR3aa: ASSLRASYNEQF
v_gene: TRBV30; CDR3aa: AWAEDSNQPQH
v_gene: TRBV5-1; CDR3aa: ASSLDVGSYNEQF
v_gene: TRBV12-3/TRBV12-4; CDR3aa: ASSPSGGPGEQF
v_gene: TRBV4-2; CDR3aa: ASSLGGGQAGELF
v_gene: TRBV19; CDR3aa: ASRQTGTAKNIQY
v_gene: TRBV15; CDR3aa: ATKQGLHNQPQH
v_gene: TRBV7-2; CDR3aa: ASSFRTGGGETQY
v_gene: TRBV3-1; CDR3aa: ASSQDRRRGGEKLF
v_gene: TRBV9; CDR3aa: ASSRDRGNTEAF
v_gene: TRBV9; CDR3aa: ASSRTRGSDYEQY
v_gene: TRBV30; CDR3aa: AWNQGTDTQY
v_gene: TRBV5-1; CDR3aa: ASSRAGTENSPLH
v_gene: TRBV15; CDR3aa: ATSREERAYNEQF
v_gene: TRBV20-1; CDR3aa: SASLGLAGGPGTDTQY
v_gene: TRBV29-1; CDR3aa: SCRQGAEAF
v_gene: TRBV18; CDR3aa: ASSPGTSGGPVNEQF
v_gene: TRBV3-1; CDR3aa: ASSPGAGRANYGYT
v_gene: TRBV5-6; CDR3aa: ASSSLSWREY
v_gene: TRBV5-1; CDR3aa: ASSFRGHEQY
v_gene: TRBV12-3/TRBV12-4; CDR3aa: ASSLGEETQY
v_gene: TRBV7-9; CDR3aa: ASSFGGQETQY
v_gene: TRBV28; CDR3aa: VSISHTGELF
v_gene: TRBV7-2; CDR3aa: ASSFGVNYGYT
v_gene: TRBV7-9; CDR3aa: ASSLGNEQF
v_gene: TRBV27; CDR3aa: ASSSSGGNTIY
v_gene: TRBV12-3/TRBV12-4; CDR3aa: ASSPSRDRGRGYEQY
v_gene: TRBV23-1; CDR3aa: ASSLDRISNTGELF
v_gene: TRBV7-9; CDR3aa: ASSLVQGGYGYT
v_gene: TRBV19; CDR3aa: ASSIVTGNSNQPQH
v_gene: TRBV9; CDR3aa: ASRRGLVETGELF
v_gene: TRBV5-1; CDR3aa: ASSFSSNTGELF
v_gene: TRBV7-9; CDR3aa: ASSLGNPGTDTQY
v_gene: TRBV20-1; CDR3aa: SALTRDTHSYNEQF
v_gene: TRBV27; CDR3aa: ASRSRKGSNQPQH
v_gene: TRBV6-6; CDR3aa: ASSYAGGGETQY
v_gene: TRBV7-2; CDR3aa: ASRTTSGGGEQY
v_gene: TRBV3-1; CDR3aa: ASSQGLASYEQY
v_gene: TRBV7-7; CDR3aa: ASSPRGGPLRETQY
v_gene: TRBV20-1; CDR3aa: SASHHLASGSRGNEQF
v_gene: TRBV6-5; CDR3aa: ASSYQGGTEAF
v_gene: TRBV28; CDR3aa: ASSPQSSGEVHGELF
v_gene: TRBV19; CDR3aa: ASRGPFSLF
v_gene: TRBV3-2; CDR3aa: ASSQEGWNRAEAKNIQY
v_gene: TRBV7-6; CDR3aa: ASSLSLIGEKLF
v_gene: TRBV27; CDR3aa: ASSPPGLAGETQY
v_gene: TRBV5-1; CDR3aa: ASSLSGGRGETQY
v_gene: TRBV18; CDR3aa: ASSLRQGKDTQY
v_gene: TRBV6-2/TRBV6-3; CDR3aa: ASRNRQGTNEKLF
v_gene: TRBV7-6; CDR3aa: ASSFLYSGANVLT
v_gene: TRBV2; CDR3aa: ASSRADSNQPQH
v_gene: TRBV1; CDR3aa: TSRPRGGTYEQY
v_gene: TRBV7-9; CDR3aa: ASSLGRLIASTDTQY
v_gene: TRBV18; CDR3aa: ASSPPGAWEQY
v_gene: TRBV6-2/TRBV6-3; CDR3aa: ASRQTAGNEQF
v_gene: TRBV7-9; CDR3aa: ATRLAGSEQY
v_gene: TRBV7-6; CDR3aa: ASSPGRLSEQF
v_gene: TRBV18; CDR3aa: ASSPRSLDNIQY